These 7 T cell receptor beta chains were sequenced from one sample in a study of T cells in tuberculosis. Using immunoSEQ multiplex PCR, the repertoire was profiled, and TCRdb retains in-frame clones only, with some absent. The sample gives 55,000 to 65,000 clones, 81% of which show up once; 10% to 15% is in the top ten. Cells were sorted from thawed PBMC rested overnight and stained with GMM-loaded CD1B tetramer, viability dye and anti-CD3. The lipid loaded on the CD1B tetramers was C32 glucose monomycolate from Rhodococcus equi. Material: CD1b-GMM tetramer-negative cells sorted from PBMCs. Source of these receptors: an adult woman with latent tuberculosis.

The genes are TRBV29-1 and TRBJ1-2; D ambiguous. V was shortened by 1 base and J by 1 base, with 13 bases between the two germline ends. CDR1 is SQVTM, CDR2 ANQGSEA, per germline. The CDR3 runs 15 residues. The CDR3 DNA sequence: TGCAGCGTTGAAGGCGGCTCAGCCCTTAACTATGGCTACACCTTC. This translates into CSVEGGSALNYGYTF.

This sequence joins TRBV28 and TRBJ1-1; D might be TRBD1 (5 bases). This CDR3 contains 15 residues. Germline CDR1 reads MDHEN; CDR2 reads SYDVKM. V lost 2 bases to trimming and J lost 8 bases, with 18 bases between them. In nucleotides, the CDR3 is TGTGCCAGCAGTTTACCACCGGGACTGAACTCGGAAGCTTTCTTT. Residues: CASSLPPGLNSEAFF.

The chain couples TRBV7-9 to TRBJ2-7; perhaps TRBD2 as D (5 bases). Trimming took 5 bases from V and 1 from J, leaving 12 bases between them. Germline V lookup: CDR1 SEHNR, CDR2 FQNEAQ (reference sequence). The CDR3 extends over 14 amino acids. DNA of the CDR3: TGTGCCAGCAGCCGGGGTGGGAATTCCTACGAGCAGTACTTC. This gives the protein CASSRGGNSYEQYF.

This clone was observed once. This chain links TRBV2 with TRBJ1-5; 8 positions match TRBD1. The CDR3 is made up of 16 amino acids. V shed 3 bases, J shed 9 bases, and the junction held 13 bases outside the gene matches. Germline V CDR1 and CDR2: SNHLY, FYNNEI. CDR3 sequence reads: CASSDRQGLQLRPQHF. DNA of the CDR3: TGTGCCAGCAGTGATCGACAGGGGCTCCAACTTCGGCCCCAGCATTTT.

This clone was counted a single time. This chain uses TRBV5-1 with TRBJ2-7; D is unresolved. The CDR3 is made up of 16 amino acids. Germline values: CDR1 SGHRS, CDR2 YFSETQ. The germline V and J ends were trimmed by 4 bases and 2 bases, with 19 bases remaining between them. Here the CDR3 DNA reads TGCGCCAGCAGCGGCGCCTGGGCTGCGAGTCCCTACGAGCAGTACTTC. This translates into CASSGAWAASPYEQYF.

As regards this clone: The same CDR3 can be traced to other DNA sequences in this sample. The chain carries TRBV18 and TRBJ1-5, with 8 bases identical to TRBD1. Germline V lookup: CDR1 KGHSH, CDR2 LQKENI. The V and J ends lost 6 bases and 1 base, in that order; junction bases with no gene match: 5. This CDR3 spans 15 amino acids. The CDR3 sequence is CASSPGQGSNQPQHF. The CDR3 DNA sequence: TGTGCCAGCTCTCCCGGACAGGGAAGCAATCAGCCCCAGCATTTT.

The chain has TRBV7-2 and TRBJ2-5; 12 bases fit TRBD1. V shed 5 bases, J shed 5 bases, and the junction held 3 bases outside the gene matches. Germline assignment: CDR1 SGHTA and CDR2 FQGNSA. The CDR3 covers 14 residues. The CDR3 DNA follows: TGTGCCAGCAGCCCGGGGACAGGGGGCGAGACCCAGTACTTC. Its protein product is CASSPGTGGETQYF.